This TCR beta chain was captured in a study of cytomegalovirus exposure and HLA in healthy donors. Findings of the study overall: Rarity characterized most TCR sequences, yet some public TCRs appeared in many donors. The classifier was said to identify cytomegalovirus status with high specificity and sensitivity.

The CDR3 spans 15 residues. The germline CDR1 and CDR2 sequences are MNHNY and SVGAGI (reference sequence). The germline V and J ends were trimmed by 6 bases and 5 bases, with 20 bases remaining between them. Clones were read by immunoSEQ multiplex PCR, and TCRdb kept only the in-frame ones, dropping some. The profile covers approximately 180,000 clones, with approximately 90% appearing a single time and roughly 1.5% taken by the ten largest. With regard to this clone: Its antigen is unknown.

The study drew the donors from its approximately 120-subject validation cohort, separate from the approximately 700-subject first cohort. Sequences were obtained from PBMCs. This sequence originates from a young woman in good health and CMV-seronegative. The gene calls are TRBV6-6 and TRBJ2-7, with D maybe TRBD2 (5 bases). The CDR3 DNA is TGTGCCAGCAGCCCCCGTTTGAATTCGGGGAACGAGCAGTACTTC. Protein product: CASSPRLNSGNEQYF.